This is a list of T cell receptor beta chains from one sample in a study of T cell changes during pregnancy in multiple sclerosis. The method was immunoSEQ multiplex PCR; TCRdb's version includes in-frame clones alone and lacks a portion of them. The sample has roughly 40,000 clones, around 90% seen once. The material sequenced was CD4+ T cells from peripheral blood mononuclear cells, taken in the third trimester of pregnancy. The receptors were gathered from a female donor with multiple sclerosis, enrolled in a pregnancy study. Both conserved end residues are part of each CDR3. D genes are given only for firm matches. Some rows mark clone size as missing; the rest say once, few, many or name a class of expanded clone.

>TRBV5-1|TRBJ1-2|-|17|TRBD1
CASRRSPSGTGIDGYTF
TGCGCCAGCAGACGAAGCCCGTCCGGGACAGGGATCGATGGCTACACCTTC
>TRBV7-9|TRBJ2-6|-|10|-
CASIDTFLTF
TGTGCCAGCATCGACACCTTCCTGACTTTC
>TRBV11-3|TRBJ2-1|-|16|TRBD2
CASSLVLAGGHNEQFF
TGTGCCAGCAGCTTAGTCTTAGCGGGAGGACACAATGAGCAGTTCTTC
>TRBV5-4|TRBJ1-1|few|15|-
CASSLVPGWNTEAFF
TGTGCCAGCAGCCTGGTTCCAGGGTGGAACACTGAAGCTTTCTTT
>TRBV15|TRBJ2-2|-|17|TRBD1
CATSRDQGARGTGELFF
TGTGCCACCAGCAGGGACCAGGGGGCGCGGGGCACCGGGGAGCTGTTTTTT
>TRBV5-6|TRBJ2-3|-|17|TRBD2
CASSFLGTSGPTDTQYF
TGTGCCAGCAGCTTCCTCGGGACTAGCGGACCCACAGATACGCAGTATTTT
>TRBV28|TRBJ1-2|few|15|TRBD1
CASSPYGQVPYGYTF
TGTGCCAGCAGTCCCTATGGACAGGTGCCCTATGGCTACACCTTC
>TRBV30|TRBJ2-3|-|12|-
CAWSDRLETQYF
TGTGCCTGGAGTGACAGGTTGGAGACGCAGTATTTT
>TRBV9|TRBJ2-7|-|14|-
CASSVGLPGYEQYF
TGTGCCAGCAGCGTAGGACTACCTGGCTACGAGCAGTACTTC
>TRBV6-6|TRBJ1-1|-|14|-
CASSYTGRITEAFF
TGTGCCAGCAGTTACACAGGGAGAATCACTGAAGCTTTCTTT
>TRBV6-1|TRBJ2-7|-|15|-
CASSDHATSSYEQYF
TGTGCCAGCAGCGACCACGCGACTTCCTCCTACGAGCAGTACTTC
>TRBV9|TRBJ2-2|-|14|-
CASSALLGTGELFF
TGTGCCAGCAGCGCACTACTCGGTACCGGGGAGCTGTTTTTT
>TRBV29-1|TRBJ1-2|-|12|TRBD1
CSALTGVDGYTF
TGCAGCGCCTTGACAGGGGTAGATGGCTACACCTTC
>TRBV19|TRBJ2-3|-|12|-
CASISHAGTQYF
TGTGCCAGTATCTCCCACGCCGGTACGCAGTATTTT
>TRBV5-1|TRBJ2-2|once|15|-
CASSFQGGRTGELFF
TGCGCCAGCAGCTTCCAAGGAGGGAGGACCGGGGAGCTGTTTTTT
>TRBV5-1|TRBJ1-2|-|15|TRBD1
CASSPHLKTGVGYTF
TGCGCCAGCAGCCCCCATCTAAAGACAGGGGTTGGCTACACCTTC
>TRBV5-4|TRBJ2-6|-|16|TRBD2
CASSAGVPSGANVLTF
TGTGCCAGCAGCGCGGGAGTCCCCTCTGGGGCCAACGTCCTGACTTTC
>TRBV28|TRBJ1-4|few|14|TRBD1
CASSSRGFNEKLFF
TGTGCCAGCAGTTCCAGGGGGTTTAATGAAAAACTGTTTTTT
>TRBV30|TRBJ1-5|-|16|TRBD1
CAWSPETGRSNQPQHF
TGTGCCTGGAGTCCAGAGACAGGGAGAAGCAATCAGCCCCAGCATTTT
>TRBV18|TRBJ2-5|-|17|TRBD1
CASSQRQGATRQETQYF
TGTGCCAGCTCCCAACGACAGGGGGCGACTCGCCAAGAGACCCAGTACTTC
>TRBV18|TRBJ2-7|-|14|TRBD1
CASSPRQGTYEQYF
TGTGCCAGCTCACCACGACAGGGTACCTACGAGCAGTACTTC
>TRBV7-2|TRBJ2-5|once|14|-
CASSYDGGRGTQYF
TGTGCCAGCAGCTACGACGGGGGACGTGGGACCCAGTACTTC
>TRBV27|TRBJ2-7|-|15|-
CASTRCRAHSYEQYF
TGTGCCAGCACTCGCTGCAGGGCACACTCCTACGAGCAGTACTTC
>TRBV13|TRBJ2-3|-|13|-
CASSSLYTDTQYF
TGTGCCAGCAGCTCGTTATACACAGATACGCAGTATTTT
>TRBV11-2|TRBJ2-2|-|16|TRBD2
CASRSLAGGSAGELFF
TGTGCCAGCAGATCTCTAGCGGGAGGGTCGGCCGGGGAGCTGTTTTTT
>TRBV7-2|TRBJ2-3|-|15|TRBD2
CASTQRTSETDTQYF
TGTGCCAGCACCCAGCGGACTAGCGAGACAGATACGCAGTATTTT
>TRBV5-1|TRBJ2-7|-|16|TRBD2
CASSLAGTSGKGEQYF
TGCGCCAGCAGCTTGGCCGGGACTAGCGGGAAAGGTGAGCAGTACTTC